This T cell receptor beta chain derives from a study of T cell repertoires in cytomegalovirus infection. General observations from the study: What dominated the ex vivo response were HLA-C-restricted CMV-specific TCR beta clonotypes.

This clonotype was counted many times. Its antigen is undetermined. In TCRdb, the reads were re-called with MiXCR into one record per CDR3 protein. The table has over 450,000 distinct CDR3 sequences, about 11% seen once. Input material: PBMCs. This clonotype was obtained from a human donor in good health (CMV status not recorded). Some clones in this sample may be carry-over from other donors' samples.

The CDR3 nucleotides read TGTGCCAGCAGTACGGGACAGGGGGACACTGAAGCTTTCTTT. Its translation: CASSTGQGDTEAFF. J is TRBJ1-1 and V is TRBV12-3 or TRBV12-4, with 11 bases identical to TRBD1. CDR3 size: 14 residues. Trimming took 5 bases from V and 3 from J; bases not matched to a gene: 2.